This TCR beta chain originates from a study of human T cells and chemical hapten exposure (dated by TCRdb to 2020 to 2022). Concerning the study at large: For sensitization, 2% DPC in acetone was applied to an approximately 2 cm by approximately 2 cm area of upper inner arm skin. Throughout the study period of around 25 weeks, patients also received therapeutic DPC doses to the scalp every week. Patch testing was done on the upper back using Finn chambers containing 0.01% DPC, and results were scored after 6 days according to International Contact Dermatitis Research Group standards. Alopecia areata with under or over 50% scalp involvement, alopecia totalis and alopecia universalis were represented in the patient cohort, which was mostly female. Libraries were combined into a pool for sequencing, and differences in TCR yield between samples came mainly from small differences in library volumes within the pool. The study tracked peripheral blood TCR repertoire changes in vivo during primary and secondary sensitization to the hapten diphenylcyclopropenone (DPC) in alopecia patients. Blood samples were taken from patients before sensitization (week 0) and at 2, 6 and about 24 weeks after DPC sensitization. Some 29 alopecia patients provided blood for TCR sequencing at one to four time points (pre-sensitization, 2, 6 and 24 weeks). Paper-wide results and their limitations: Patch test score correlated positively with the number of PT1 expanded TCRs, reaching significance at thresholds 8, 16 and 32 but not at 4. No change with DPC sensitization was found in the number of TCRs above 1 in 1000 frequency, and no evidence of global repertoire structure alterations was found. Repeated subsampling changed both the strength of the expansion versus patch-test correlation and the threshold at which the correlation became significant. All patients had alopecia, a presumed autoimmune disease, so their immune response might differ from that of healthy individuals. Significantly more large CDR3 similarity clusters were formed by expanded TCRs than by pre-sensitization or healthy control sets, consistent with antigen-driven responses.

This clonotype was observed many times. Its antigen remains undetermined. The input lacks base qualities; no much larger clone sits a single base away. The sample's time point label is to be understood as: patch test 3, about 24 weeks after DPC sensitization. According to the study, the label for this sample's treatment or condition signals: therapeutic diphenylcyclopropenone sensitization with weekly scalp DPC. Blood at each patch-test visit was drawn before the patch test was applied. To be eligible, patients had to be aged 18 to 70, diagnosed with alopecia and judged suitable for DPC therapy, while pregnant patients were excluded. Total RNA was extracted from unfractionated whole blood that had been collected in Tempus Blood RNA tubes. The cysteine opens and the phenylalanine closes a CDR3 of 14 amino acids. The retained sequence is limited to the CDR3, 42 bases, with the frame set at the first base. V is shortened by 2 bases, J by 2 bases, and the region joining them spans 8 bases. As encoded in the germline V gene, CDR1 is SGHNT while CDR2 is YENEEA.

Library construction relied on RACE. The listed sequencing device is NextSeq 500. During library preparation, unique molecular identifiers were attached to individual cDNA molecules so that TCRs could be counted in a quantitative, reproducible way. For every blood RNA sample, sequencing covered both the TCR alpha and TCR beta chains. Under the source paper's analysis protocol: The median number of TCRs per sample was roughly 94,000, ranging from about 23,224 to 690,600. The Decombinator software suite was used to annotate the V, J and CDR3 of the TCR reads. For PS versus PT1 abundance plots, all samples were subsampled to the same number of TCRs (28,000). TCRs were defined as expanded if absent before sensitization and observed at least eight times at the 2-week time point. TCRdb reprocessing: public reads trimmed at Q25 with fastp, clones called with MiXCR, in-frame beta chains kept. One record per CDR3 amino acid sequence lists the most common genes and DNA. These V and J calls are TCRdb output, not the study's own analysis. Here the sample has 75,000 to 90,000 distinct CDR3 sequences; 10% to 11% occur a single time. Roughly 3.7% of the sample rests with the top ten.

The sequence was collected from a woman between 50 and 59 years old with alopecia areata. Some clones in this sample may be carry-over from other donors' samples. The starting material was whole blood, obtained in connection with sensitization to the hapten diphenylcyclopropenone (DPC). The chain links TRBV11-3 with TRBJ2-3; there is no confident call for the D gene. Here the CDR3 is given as CASSLMADTDTQYF. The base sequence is TGTGCCAGCAGCTTAATGGCGGACACAGATACGCAGTATTTT. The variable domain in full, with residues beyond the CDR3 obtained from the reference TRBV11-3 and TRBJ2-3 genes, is EAGVVQSPRYKIIEKKQPVAFWCNPISGHNTLYWYLQNLGQGPELLIRYENEEAVDDSQLPKDRFSAERLKGVDSTLKIQPAELGDSAVYLCASSLMADTDTQYFGPGTRLTVL.